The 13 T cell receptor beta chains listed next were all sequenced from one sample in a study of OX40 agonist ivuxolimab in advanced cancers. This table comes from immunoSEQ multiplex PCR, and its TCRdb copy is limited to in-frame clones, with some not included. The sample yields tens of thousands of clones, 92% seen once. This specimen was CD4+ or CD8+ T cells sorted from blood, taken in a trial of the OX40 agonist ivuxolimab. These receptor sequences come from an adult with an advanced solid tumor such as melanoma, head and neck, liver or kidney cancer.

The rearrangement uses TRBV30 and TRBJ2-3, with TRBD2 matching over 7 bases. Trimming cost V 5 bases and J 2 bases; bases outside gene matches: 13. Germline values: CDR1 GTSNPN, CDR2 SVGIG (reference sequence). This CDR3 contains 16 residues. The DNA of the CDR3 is TGTGCCTGGGGGAGGTGGCGGGGGTCACCCACAGATACGCAGTATTTT. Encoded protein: CAWGRWRGSPTDTQYF.

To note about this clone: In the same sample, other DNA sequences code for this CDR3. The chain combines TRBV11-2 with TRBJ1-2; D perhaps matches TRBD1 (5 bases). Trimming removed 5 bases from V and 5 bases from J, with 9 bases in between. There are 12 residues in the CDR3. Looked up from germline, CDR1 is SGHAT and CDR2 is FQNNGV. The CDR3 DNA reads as TGTGCCAGCAGCGCCACAGGTTATGGCTACACCTTC. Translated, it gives CASSATGYGYTF.

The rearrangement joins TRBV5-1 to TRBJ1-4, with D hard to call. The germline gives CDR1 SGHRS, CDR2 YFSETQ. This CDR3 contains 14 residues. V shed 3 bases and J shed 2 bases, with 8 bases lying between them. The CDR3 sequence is CASSYGGTNEKLFF. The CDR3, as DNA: TGCGCCAGCAGCTATGGAGGCACTAATGAAAAACTGTTTTTT.

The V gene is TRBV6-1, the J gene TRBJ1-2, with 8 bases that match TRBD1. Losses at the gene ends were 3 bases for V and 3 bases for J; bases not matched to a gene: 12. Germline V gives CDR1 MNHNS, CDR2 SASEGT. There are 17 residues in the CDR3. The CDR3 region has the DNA TGTGCCAGCAGTGAGAATTTTCGGGGACAGGTATACTATGGCTACACCTTC. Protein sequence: CASSENFRGQVYYGYTF.

CDR3 in amino acids: CAWSGGSGRGSPLHF. The CDR3, as DNA: TGTGCCTGGAGCGGGGGTAGCGGAAGGGGTTCACCCCTCCACTTT. The chain employs TRBV30 and TRBJ1-6; TRBD1 might be the D (5 bases). Germline V gene sequence: CDR1 GTSNPN, CDR2 SVGIG (reference sequence). V shed 3 bases and J shed 9 bases, with 18 bases lying between them. The CDR3 is 15 residues long.

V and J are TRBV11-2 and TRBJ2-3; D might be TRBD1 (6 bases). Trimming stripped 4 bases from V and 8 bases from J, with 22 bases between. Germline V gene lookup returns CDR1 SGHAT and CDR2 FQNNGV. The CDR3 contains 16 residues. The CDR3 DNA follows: TGTGCCAGCAGCTCAGGGACATTTAGGGTATCAGGTACGCAGTATTTT. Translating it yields CASSSGTFRVSGTQYF. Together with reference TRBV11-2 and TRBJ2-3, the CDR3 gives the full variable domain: EAGVAQSPRYKIIEKRQSVAFWCNPISGHATLYWYQQILGQGPKLLIQFQNNGVVDDSQLPKDRFSAERLKGVDSTLKIQPAKLEDSAVYLCASSSGTFRVSGTQYFGPGTRLTVL.

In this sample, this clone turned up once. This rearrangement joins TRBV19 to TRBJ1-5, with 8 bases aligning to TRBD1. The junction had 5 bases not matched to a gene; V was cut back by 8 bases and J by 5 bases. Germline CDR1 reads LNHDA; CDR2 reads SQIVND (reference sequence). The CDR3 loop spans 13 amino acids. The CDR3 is CASRGQGDQPQHF. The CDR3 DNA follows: TGTGCCAGTCGAGGACAGGGCGATCAGCCCCAGCATTTT.

CDR3 sequence reads: CSVLTGSYEQYF. The CDR3 DNA is TGCAGCGTTTTGACAGGCTCCTACGAGCAGTACTTC. The genes are TRBV29-1 and TRBJ2-7; D is possibly TRBD1 (6 bases). Germline assignment: CDR1 SQVTM and CDR2 ANQGSEA. V dropped 5 bases and J dropped 0 bases, with 8 bases sitting between them. The CDR3 is made up of 12 amino acids.

This CDR3 is CASSLQGTNTGELFF. The CDR3 nucleotides read TGCGCCAGCAGCTTACAGGGCACGAACACCGGGGAGCTGTTTTTT. The chain employs TRBV5-1 and TRBJ2-2; D is perhaps TRBD1 (6 bases). CDR1 and CDR2 from the germline V gene are SGHRS and YFSETQ. The CDR3 totals 15 residues. V lost 2 bases to trimming and J lost 0 bases, with 8 bases between them.

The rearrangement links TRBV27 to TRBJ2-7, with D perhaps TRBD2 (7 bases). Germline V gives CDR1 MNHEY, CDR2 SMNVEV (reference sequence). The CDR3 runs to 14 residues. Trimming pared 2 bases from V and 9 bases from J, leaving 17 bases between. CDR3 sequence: CASSLRGGLAVQYF. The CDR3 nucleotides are TGTGCCAGCAGTTTAAGGGGGGGCCTCGCGGTGCAGTACTTC.

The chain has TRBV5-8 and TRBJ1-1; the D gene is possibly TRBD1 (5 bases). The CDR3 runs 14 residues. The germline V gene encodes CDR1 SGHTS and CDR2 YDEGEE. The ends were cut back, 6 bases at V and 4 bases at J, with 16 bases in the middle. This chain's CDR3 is CASTLTGRGTEAFF. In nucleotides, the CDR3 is TGTGCCAGCACCCTAACGGGGCGAGGCACTGAAGCTTTCTTT.

CDR3 residues: CASSPLGTGVLANYGYTF. As DNA, the CDR3 is TGTGCCAGCTCACCGCTGGGGACAGGGGTTCTTGCTAACTATGGCTACACCTTC. J is TRBJ1-2 and V is TRBV18, with 10 bases that match TRBD1. V lost 3 bases, J lost 0 bases, and 10 bases stayed unmatched. The CDR3 spans 18 residues. CDR1 is KGHSH, CDR2 LQKENI, per germline.

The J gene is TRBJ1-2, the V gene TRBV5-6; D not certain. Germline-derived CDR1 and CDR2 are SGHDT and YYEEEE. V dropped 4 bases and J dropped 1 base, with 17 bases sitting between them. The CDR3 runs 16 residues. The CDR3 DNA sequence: TGTGCCAGCAGCCGAGGCGGAGGCAATGTTAACTATGGCTACACCTTC. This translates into CASSRGGGNVNYGYTF.